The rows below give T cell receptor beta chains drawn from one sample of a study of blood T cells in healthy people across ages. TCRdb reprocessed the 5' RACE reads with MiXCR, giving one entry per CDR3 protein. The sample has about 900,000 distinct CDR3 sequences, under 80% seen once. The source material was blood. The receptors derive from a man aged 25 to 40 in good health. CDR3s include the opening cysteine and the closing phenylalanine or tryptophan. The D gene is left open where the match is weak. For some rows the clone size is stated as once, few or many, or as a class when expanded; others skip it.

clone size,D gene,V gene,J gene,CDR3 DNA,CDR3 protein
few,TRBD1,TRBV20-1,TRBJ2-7,TGCAGTGCTAGAGGACCGGGACAGGGGTCCTACGAGCAGTACTTC,CSARGPGQGSYEQYF
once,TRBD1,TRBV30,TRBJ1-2,TGTGCCTGGAGGAGAGGGGGCGGCTACACCTTC,CAWRRGGGYTF
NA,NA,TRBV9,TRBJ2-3,TGTGCCAGCAGCGTAGAGCCAGTCATCTCAGATACGCAGTATTTT,CASSVEPVISDTQYF
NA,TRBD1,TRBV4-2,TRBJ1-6,TGTACCAGCAGCCAATGGACAGGGAGTGAGGTTTCACCCCTCCACTTT,CTSSQWTGSEVSPLHF
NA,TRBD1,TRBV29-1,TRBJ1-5,TGCAGCATATCCGGGACAGGGAATCAGCCCCAGCATTTT,CSISGTGNQPQHF
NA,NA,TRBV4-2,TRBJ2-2,TGTGCCAGCAGCCAAGACCCCGGGATCCCCCGGGAGCTGTTTTTT,CASSQDPGIPRELFF
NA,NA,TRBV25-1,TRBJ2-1,TGTGCCAGCACCGAAGCCGGGGGTGGTGAGCAGTTCTTC,CASTEAGGGEQFF
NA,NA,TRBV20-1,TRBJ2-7,TGCAGTGCTAGAGCGGTGGGGGTCCTTCAGTACTTC,CSARAVGVLQYF
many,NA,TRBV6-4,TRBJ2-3,TGTGCCAGCAGTGAGGACCGGGGTTCCACAGATACGCAGTATTTT,CASSEDRGSTDTQYF
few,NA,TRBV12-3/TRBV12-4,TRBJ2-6,TGTGCCAGCAGCTCCTGGGGGGGGCCTACCTCTGGGGCCAACGTCCTGACTTTC,CASSSWGGPTSGANVLTF
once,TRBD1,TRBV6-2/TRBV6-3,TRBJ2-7,TGTGCCAGCAGTCCGGGGGACAGGGGGTTATATGAGCAGTACTTC,CASSPGDRGLYEQYF
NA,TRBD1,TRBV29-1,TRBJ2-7,TGCAGCGTCTCCCAGACAGGGGCCGAGCAGTACTTC,CSVSQTGAEQYF
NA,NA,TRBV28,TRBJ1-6,TGTGCCAGCAGCCCTACCCTCGGCGGTTCACCCCTCCACTTT,CASSPTLGGSPLHF
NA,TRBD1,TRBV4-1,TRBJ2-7,TGCGCCAGCAGCCAACCTATGGGGACAGACTACGAGCAGTACTTC,CASSQPMGTDYEQYF
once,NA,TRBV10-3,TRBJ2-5,TGTGCCAGCGGAGAAAGGGGGGGACTGAGCTCCTACAGTGAGCAGTACTTC,CASGERGGLSSYSEQYF
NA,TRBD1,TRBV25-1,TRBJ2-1,TGTGCCAGCAGTGAGCTGGGACAGTCGAGCTCCTACAATGAGCAGTTCTTC,CASSELGQSSSYNEQFF
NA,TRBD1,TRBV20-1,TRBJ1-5,TGCAGTGCCGGCCAGGCAGGGGGCATCATCAGCAATCAGCCCCAGCATTTT,CSAGQAGGIISNQPQHF
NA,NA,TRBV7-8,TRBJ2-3,TGTGCCAGCAGCCCCCTTCCCGGAGGTACGCAGTATTTT,CASSPLPGGTQYF
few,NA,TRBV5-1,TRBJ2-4,TGCGCCAGCAGCTTGTACCCCGAAGGGGAGCAGTACTTC,CASSLYPEGEQYF
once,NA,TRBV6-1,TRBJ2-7,TGTGCCAGCAGGGGCATGTGGGGCGGGTCCACCTACGAGCAGTACTTC,CASRGMWGGSTYEQYF
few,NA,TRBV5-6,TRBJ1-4,TGTGCCAGCAGCCTATTGACAGAGATCTCAACTAATGAAAAACTGTTTTTT,CASSLLTEISTNEKLFF
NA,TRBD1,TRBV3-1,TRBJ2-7,TGTGCCAGCAGCCAACAGGGGGTCTCCTACGAGCAGTACTTC,CASSQQGVSYEQYF
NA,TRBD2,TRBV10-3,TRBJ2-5,TGTGCCACCCGACTAGCGGGGGCTCAAGAGACCCAGTACTTC,CATRLAGAQETQYF
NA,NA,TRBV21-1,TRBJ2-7,TGTGCCAGCCCGGGAGACAGGTGTACCTACGAGCAGTACTTC,CASPGDRCTYEQYF
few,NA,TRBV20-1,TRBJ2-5,TGCAGTGCTAGAGGGGAATTGCAAGAGACCCAGTACTTC,CSARGELQETQYF
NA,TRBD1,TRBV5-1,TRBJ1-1,TGCGCCAGCAGCTTGGATGGACAGGGTAGAAACACTGAAGCTTTCTTT,CASSLDGQGRNTEAFF
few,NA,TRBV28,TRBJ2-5,TGTGCCAGCAGTTTAATGGTGACCCAGTACTTC,CASSLMVTQYF
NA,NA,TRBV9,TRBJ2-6,TGTGCCAGCAGCCCTCGGGACGCAAGCTCTGGGGCCAACGTCCTGACTTTC,CASSPRDASSGANVLTF
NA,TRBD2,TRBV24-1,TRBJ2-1,TGTGCCACCAGTGCCTGGGGGGGATACAATGAGCAGTTCTTC,CATSAWGGYNEQFF